These 30 T cell receptor beta chains originate from one sample sequenced in a study of blood T cell repertoires in COVID-19 (TCRdb year 2020). Receptor libraries were prepared by the immunoSEQ multiplex PCR assay. TCRdb took over this immuneACCESS table, retaining in-frame rearrangements with V and J assigned. Such tables are incomplete; in checked studies, under half of the missing clones stem from an unresolved V gene, and the remainder is unexplained. The table for this sample lists 130,000 to 150,000 clones; over 80% of them were counted only once. The ten largest clones add up to 6.2% of the sample. The sequenced sample consisted of PBMCs or T cells enriched from blood (not recorded which). Every receptor here comes from a middle-aged woman who had recovered from COVID-19.

This chain joins TRBV4-2 and TRBJ2-3, with no clear D. The CDR3 consists of 12 residues. CDR1 is LGHNA and CDR2 is YNFKEQ in the germline V gene. Between the trimmed V and J ends, which lost 0 bases and 9 bases, there was a span of 7 bases. The CDR3 region is CASSQEAGTQYF. DNA for the CDR3: TGTGCCAGCAGCCAAGAGGCAGGCACGCAGTATTTT.

The chain is built from TRBV30 and TRBJ2-1; 9 nucleotides agree with TRBD1. The ends lost 1 base at V and 7 bases at J; junction bases unmatched: 5. Germline V gene data show CDR1 as GTSNPN and CDR2 as SVGIG (reference sequence). The CDR3 is made up of 14 amino acids. The CDR3 DNA is TGTGCCTGGAGTGGCGGGACAGGGATGAATGAGCAGTTCTTC. This codes for CAWSGGTGMNEQFF.

The chain joins TRBV15 to TRBJ2-7, with TRBD2 matching 9 bases. The junction had 11 bases not matched to a gene; V was cut back by 3 bases and J by 5 bases. The CDR3 runs to 16 residues. The germline CDR1 and CDR2 sequences are LNHNV and YYDKDF (reference sequence). CDR3 sequence reads: CATSSEIAGAVNEQYF. CDR3 coding DNA: TGTGCCACCAGCAGCGAAATAGCGGGAGCCGTGAACGAGCAGTACTTC.

V is TRBV7-9 and J is TRBJ1-1; no clear D gene. Germline CDR1 is SEHNR and CDR2 is FQNEAQ (reference sequence). V lost 0 bases and J 8 bases, leaving 13 bases between the germline ends. The CDR3 contains 14 residues. The CDR3 loop reads CASSLAEASWEAFF. The CDR3 nucleotides read TGTGCCAGCAGCTTAGCAGAGGCAAGCTGGGAAGCTTTCTTT.

V is TRBV4-1 and J is TRBJ2-1; D remains unclear. Trimming left V 0 bases short and J 7 bases short, with 10 bases between. Germline V lookup: CDR1 MGHRA, CDR2 YSYEKL. This CDR3 comprises 14 residues. In DNA, the CDR3 is TGCGCCAGCAGCCAAGATCCCGGGTCGAATGAGCAGTTCTTC. It yields the protein CASSQDPGSNEQFF.

The chain couples TRBV2 to TRBJ2-1, with TRBD2 matching 9 bases. This CDR3 spans 13 amino acids. Germline loops: CDR1 SNHLY, CDR2 FYNNEI. The V segment lost 0 bases and the J segment 14 bases; nucleotides outside the gene matches: 5. The CDR3 reads CASSEAHSGGKFF. As DNA, the CDR3 is TGTGCCAGCAGTGAAGCGCACAGCGGGGGGAAGTTCTTC.

The chain carries TRBV6-5 and TRBJ2-7; 8 bases fit TRBD1. This CDR3 is built from 13 residues. The V and J ends lost 6 bases and 9 bases, in that order; junction bases with no gene match: 10. Germline values: CDR1 MNHEY, CDR2 SVGAGI. CDR3 residues: CASRSGQEEGQYF. The DNA of the CDR3 is TGTGCCAGCAGGTCGGGACAGGAAGAGGGGCAGTACTTC.

This clone was found a few times. The chain couples TRBV6-4 to TRBJ1-1; 11 positions agree with TRBD1. Germline CDR1 is MRHNA and CDR2 is SNTAGT. Trimming took 5 bases from V and 4 from J; bases not matched to a gene: 6. The CDR3 runs to 15 residues. The CDR3 here is CASSTGQGAGTEAFF. Here the CDR3 DNA reads TGTGCCAGCAGTACTGGACAGGGGGCCGGCACTGAAGCTTTCTTT.

The V and J genes are TRBV2 and TRBJ1-1, with D tentatively TRBD1 (5 bases). Trimming shortened V by 6 bases and J by 11 bases, and 16 bases separated the two germline ends. The germline V gene has CDR1 SNHLY and CDR2 FYNNEI. The length of the CDR3 is 12 residues. The CDR3 is CASSERGTYAFF. Written as DNA, the CDR3 is TGTGCCAGCAGCGAACGGGGGACCTACGCTTTCTTT.

V and J are TRBV9 and TRBJ1-2; D gene unclear. The V gene's germline CDR1 is SGDLS and CDR2 YYNGEE. The CDR3 contains 13 residues. Trimming took off 0 bases at V and 2 bases at J, with 5 bases between the two ends. CDR3 amino acids: CASSVELNYGYTF. The CDR3 bases are TGTGCCAGCAGCGTAGAACTGAACTATGGCTACACCTTC.

The chain uses TRBV2 and TRBJ1-2, with D maybe TRBD1 (5 bases). CDR3 size: 12 residues. V was shortened by 6 bases and J by 4 bases, with 9 bases between the two germline ends. The V gene's germline CDR1 is SNHLY and CDR2 FYNNEI. For the CDR3, the DNA is TGTGCCAGCAGCACAGGAGCCTATGGCTACACCTTC. Translated, it gives CASSTGAYGYTF.

The chain is built from TRBV7-8 and TRBJ2-4, with 10 positions matching TRBD2. J was trimmed by 9 bases and V by 5 bases; bases with no gene match: 13. Germline V gives CDR1 SGHVS, CDR2 FQNEAQ. The CDR3 sequence is 16 residues long. CDR3 DNA: TGTGCCAGCAGCCCAACACCGGGACTAGCGTCTGGCATTCAGTACTTC. It specifies CASSPTPGLASGIQYF.

The V call is TRBV28, the J call TRBJ1-2; possible D gene TRBD1, 5 bases. Germline V CDR1 and CDR2: MDHEN, SYDVKM. The germline V and J ends were trimmed by 3 bases and 1 base, with 9 bases remaining between them. This CDR3 comprises 14 residues. This CDR3 is CASSFDSRNYGYTF. CDR3 DNA: TGTGCCAGCAGTTTTGACAGTCGTAACTATGGCTACACCTTC.

This clone was recorded once. V gene TRBV7-3 combines with J gene TRBJ2-1; a possible D gene is TRBD1 (5 bases). Deletions cut 2 bases from V and 5 bases from J, with 7 bases between. This CDR3 contains 13 residues. The germline CDR1 and CDR2 sequences are SGHTA and FQGTGA. The CDR3 DNA reads as TGTGCCAGCAGCTTATACAGGAACAATGAGCAGTTCTTC. Encoded protein: CASSLYRNNEQFF. The full variable domain, with the rest looked up from reference TRBV7-3 and TRBJ2-1, is GAGVSQTPSNKVTEKGKYVELRCDPISGHTALYWYRQSLGQGPEFLIYFQGTGAADDSGLPNDRFFAVRPEGSVSTLKIQRTERGDSAVYLCASSLYRNNEQFFGPGTRLTVL.

The chain uses TRBV11-3 and TRBJ2-5; 7 positions match TRBD2. Germline CDR1 reads SGHNT; CDR2 reads YENEEA. This CDR3 region has 13 residues. The ends lost 4 bases at V and 6 bases at J; junction bases unmatched: 5. CDR3 in DNA: TGTGCCAGCAGCTCGACTAGCACTCAGACCCAGTACTTC. Amino acids: CASSSTSTQTQYF.

The genes are TRBV30 and TRBJ1-1; a possible D gene is TRBD1 (5 bases). The CDR3 loop spans 17 amino acids. Germline loops: CDR1 GTSNPN, CDR2 SVGIG (reference sequence). Trimming removed 4 bases at V and 1 base at J, with 22 bases between. The CDR3: CAWTRLPLAGRNTEAFF. The CDR3 nucleotides are TGTGCCTGGACCCGACTGCCCCTGGCAGGGCGGAACACTGAAGCTTTCTTT.

The chain combines TRBV6-2 or TRBV6-3 with TRBJ2-2; 8 nucleotides line up with TRBD2. This CDR3 comprises 14 residues. In germline, CDR1 is MNHEY, CDR2 SVGEGT. The V gene end was trimmed by 4 bases and the J gene end by 6 bases; junction bases not matched to a gene: 4. In DNA, the CDR3 is TGTGCCAGCAGTTCGGGACTAGAGGCCGGGGAGCTGTTTTTT. Residues: CASSSGLEAGELFF.

The chain employs TRBV30 and TRBJ2-1, with 7 bases lining up with TRBD2. CDR1 GTSNPN and CDR2 SVGIG come from the germline V gene (reference sequence). The V segment lost 0 bases and the J segment 5 bases; nucleotides outside the gene matches: 7. The length of the CDR3 is 15 residues. The CDR3 DNA sequence: TGTGCCTGGAGTGTCGCGGGAGCGGCGGACAATGAGCAGTTCTTC. Translated: CAWSVAGAADNEQFF.

This chain joins TRBV5-4 and TRBJ1-2; D perhaps matches TRBD1 (5 bases). The CDR3 is 16 amino acids. V was trimmed by 3 bases and J by 0 bases, leaving 15 bases between them. Germline CDR1 SGHNT, CDR2 YYREEE (reference sequence). The CDR3 loop reads CASSSRSGGANYGYTF. Written as DNA, the CDR3 is TGTGCCAGCAGCTCCAGAAGTGGGGGGGCTAACTATGGCTACACCTTC.

This clone was recorded once. V gene TRBV2 combines with J gene TRBJ2-1; D may be TRBD2 (5 bases). Germline lookup yields CDR1 SNHLY and CDR2 FYNNEI. The CDR3 loop spans 15 amino acids. V was shortened by 2 bases and J by 4 bases, with 12 bases between the two germline ends. This CDR3 is CASSEHLREYNEQFF. DNA of the CDR3: TGTGCCAGCAGTGAACACCTAAGGGAGTACAATGAGCAGTTCTTC.

This rearrangement joins TRBV2 to TRBJ1-6, with 8 bases aligning to TRBD1. Germline assignment: CDR1 SNHLY and CDR2 FYNNEI. The CDR3 runs 15 residues. V gave up 0 bases and J gave up 10 bases; unmatched junction bases: 5. The CDR3 protein is CASSEARTGLSPLHF. The CDR3 DNA follows: TGTGCCAGCAGTGAAGCCCGGACAGGGCTATCACCCCTCCACTTT.

This chain connects TRBV3-1 (or the pseudogene TRBV3-2) to TRBJ2-5; 12 nucleotides match TRBD2. The length of the CDR3 is 17 residues. Germline trimming cut 1 base from V and 2 bases from J; bases unmatched to any gene: 5. Looked up from germline, CDR1 is LGHDT and CDR2 is YNNKEL (reference sequence). CDR3 bases: TGTGCCAGCAGCCAAGCTGGACTAGCGGGGAATCAAGAGACCCAGTACTTC. Its translation is CASSQAGLAGNQETQYF.

V gene TRBV7-8 combines with J gene TRBJ2-7, with 12 bases identical to TRBD2. The V gene's germline CDR1 is SGHVS and CDR2 FQNEAQ. The CDR3 totals 19 residues. Trimming took 3 bases from V and 5 from J; bases not matched to a gene: 17. The CDR3 loop reads CASSFILSRTSGELHEQYF. DNA for the CDR3: TGTGCCAGCAGCTTCATCCTTTCCCGGACTAGCGGGGAGTTGCACGAGCAGTACTTC. The full variable domain, rest sourced from reference TRBV7-8 and TRBJ2-7, is GAGVSQSPRYKVAKRGQDVALRCDPISGHVSLFWYQQALGQGPEFLTYFQNEAQLDKSGLPSDRFFAERPEGSVSTLKIQRTQQEDSAVYLCASSFILSRTSGELHEQYFGPGTRLTVT.

The chain carries TRBV28 and TRBJ2-7; TRBD1 agrees at 11 bases. CDR3 length equals 15 residues. Germline V gives CDR1 MDHEN, CDR2 SYDVKM. V was clipped by 2 bases and J by 3 bases; unmatched bases: 3. CDR3 amino acids: CASSLPGTGGYEQYF. In nucleotides, the CDR3 is TGTGCCAGCAGTTTACCCGGGACAGGGGGCTACGAGCAGTACTTC.

The chain carries TRBV7-3 and TRBJ2-5; 7 bases map to TRBD2. Germline V gene data show CDR1 as SGHTA and CDR2 as FQGTGA. V trimming: 1 base; J trimming: 2 bases; junction bases outside the gene matches: 4. The CDR3 runs to 15 residues. The CDR3 nucleotides read TGTGCCAGCAGCTTAAGGGGGGGTCTACAAGAGACCCAGTACTTC. It encodes CASSLRGGLQETQYF. The full variable domain, in which reference TRBV7-3 and TRBJ2-5 provide the parts outside the CDR3, is GAGVSQTPSNKVTEKGKYVELRCDPISGHTALYWYRQSLGQGPEFLIYFQGTGAADDSGLPNDRFFAVRPEGSVSTLKIQRTERGDSAVYLCASSLRGGLQETQYFGPGTRLLVL.

This rearrangement joins TRBV19 to TRBJ1-5; 7 nucleotides align to TRBD1. V lost 0 bases and J lost 4; bases outside the gene matches: 9. The CDR3 contains 17 residues. In germline, CDR1 is LNHDA, CDR2 SQIVND (reference sequence). CDR3: CASSIDRGGTDNQPQHF. CDR3 in DNA: TGTGCCAGTAGTATAGATCGTGGGGGGACAGATAATCAGCCCCAGCATTTT.

J is TRBJ1-2 and V is TRBV12-3 or TRBV12-4; 10 bases fit TRBD1. This CDR3 comprises 13 residues. V shed 6 bases, J shed 6 bases, and the junction held 4 bases outside the gene matches. The CDR3 here is CASRGTGAHGYTF. The CDR3 DNA follows: TGTGCCAGCAGGGGGACAGGGGCACATGGCTACACCTTC.

This chain connects TRBV19 to TRBJ2-3; a possible D gene is TRBD2 (6 bases). Germline CDR1 reads LNHDA; CDR2 reads SQIVND (reference sequence). The V and J ends lost 3 bases and 1 base respectively, with 11 bases between them. This CDR3 has 15 residues. The CDR3 DNA reads TGTGCCAGTAGTATTGGAGGGTCCGGCACAGATACGCAGTATTTT. The encoded protein is CASSIGGSGTDTQYF. The full variable domain, in which reference TRBV19 and TRBJ2-3 provide the parts outside the CDR3, is DGGITQSPKYLFRKEGQNVTLSCEQNLNHDAMYWYRQDPGQGLRLIYYSQIVNDFQKGDIAEGYSVSREKKESFPLTVTSAQKNPTAFYLCASSIGGSGTDTQYFGPGTRLTVL.

This rearrangement joins TRBV29-1 to TRBJ2-7; 7 bases fit TRBD2. Trimming cost V 5 bases and J 1 base; bases outside gene matches: 11. The length of the CDR3 is 15 residues. Germline CDR1 is SQVTM and CDR2 is ANQGSEA. CDR3 loop: CSVLLAVRTSYEQYF. DNA for the CDR3: TGCAGCGTTCTCCTAGCGGTACGCACTTCCTACGAGCAGTACTTC.

The J gene is TRBJ2-1, the V gene TRBV13; tentative D call: TRBD2 (6 bases). Germline lookup yields CDR1 PRHDT and CDR2 FYEKMQ (reference sequence). The CDR3 is 14 amino acids. V was cut by 5 bases and J by 5 bases, with 13 bases left in between. The CDR3 is CASSRASADNEQFF. CDR3 DNA sequence: TGTGCCAGCAGCCGCGCTAGCGCTGACAATGAGCAGTTCTTC.